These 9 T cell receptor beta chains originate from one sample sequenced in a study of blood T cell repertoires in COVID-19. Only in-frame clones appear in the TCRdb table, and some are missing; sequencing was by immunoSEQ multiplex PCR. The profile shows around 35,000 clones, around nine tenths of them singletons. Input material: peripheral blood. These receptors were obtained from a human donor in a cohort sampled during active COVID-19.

The CDR3 coding sequence is TGTGCCAGCAGCGTGGCACCGGGACAGACTTACGAGCAGTACTTC. Translation gives CASSVAPGQTYEQYF. This rearrangement joins TRBV9 to TRBJ2-7; 7 bases match TRBD1. Trimming at V came to 2 bases and at J to 4 bases, leaving 9 bases not matched to a gene. CDR1 and CDR2 from the germline V gene are SGDLS and YYNGEE. The CDR3 loop spans 15 amino acids.

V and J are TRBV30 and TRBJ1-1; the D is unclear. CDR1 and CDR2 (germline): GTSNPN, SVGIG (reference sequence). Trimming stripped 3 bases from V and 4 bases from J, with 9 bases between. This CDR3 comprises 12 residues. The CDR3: CAWSRETTEAFF. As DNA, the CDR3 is TGTGCCTGGAGCCGGGAGACCACTGAAGCTTTCTTT.

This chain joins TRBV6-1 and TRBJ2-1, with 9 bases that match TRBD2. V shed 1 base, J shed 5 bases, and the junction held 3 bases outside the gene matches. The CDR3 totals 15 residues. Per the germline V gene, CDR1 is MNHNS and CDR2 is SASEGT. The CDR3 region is CASSEETSGHNEQFF. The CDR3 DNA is TGTGCCAGCAGTGAAGAAACTAGCGGGCACAATGAGCAGTTCTTC.

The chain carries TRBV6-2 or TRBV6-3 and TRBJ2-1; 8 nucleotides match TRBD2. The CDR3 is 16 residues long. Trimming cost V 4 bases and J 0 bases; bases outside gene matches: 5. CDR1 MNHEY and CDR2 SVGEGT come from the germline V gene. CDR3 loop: CASSSSGPRSYNEQFF. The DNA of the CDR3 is TGTGCCAGCAGTTCTAGCGGGCCTCGCTCCTACAATGAGCAGTTCTTC.

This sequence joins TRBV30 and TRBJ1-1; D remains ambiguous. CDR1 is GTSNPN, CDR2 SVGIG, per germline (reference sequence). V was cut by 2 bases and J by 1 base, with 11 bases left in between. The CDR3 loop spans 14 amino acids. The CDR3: CAWSRNSRNTEAFF. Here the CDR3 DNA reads TGTGCCTGGAGTCGTAACTCTCGGAACACTGAAGCTTTCTTT.

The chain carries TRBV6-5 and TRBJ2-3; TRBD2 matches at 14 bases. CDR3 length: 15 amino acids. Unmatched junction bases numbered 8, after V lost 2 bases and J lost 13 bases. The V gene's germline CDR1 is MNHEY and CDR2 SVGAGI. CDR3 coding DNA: TGTGCCAGCAGTTACAGCGAGACTAGCGGGAGGGCCAAGTATTTT. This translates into CASSYSETSGRAKYF.

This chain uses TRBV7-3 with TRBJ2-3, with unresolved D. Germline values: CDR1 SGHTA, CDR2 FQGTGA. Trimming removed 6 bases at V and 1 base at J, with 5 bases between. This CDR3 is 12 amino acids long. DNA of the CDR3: TGTGCCAGCAGTATCGGCACAGATACGCAGTATTTT. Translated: CASSIGTDTQYF.

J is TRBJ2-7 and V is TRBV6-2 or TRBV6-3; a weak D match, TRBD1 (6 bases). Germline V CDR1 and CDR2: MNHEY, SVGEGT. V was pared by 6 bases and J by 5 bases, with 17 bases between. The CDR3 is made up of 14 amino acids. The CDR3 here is CASSKTGGHHEQYF. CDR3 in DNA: TGTGCCAGCAGCAAGACAGGCGGCCACCACGAGCAGTACTTC.

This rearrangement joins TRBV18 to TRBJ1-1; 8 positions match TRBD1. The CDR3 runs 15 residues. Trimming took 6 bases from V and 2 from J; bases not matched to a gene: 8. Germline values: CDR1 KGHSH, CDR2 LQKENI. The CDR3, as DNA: TGTGCCAGCTCGGAAATAACAGGGGGAAACACTGAAGCTTTCTTT. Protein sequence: CASSEITGGNTEAFF.